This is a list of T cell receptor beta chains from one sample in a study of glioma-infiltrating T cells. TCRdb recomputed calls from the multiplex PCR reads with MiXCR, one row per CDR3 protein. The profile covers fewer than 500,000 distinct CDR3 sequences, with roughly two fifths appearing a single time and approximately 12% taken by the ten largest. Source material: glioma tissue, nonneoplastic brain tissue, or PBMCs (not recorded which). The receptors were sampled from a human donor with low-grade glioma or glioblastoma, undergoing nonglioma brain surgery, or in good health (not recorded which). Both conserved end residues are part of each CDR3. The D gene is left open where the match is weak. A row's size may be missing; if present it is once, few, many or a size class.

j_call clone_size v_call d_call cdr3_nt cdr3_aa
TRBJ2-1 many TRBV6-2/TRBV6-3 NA TGTGCCAGCAGTTACACGGTAGTCAATGAGCAGTTCTTC CASSYTVVNEQFF
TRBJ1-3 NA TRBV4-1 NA TGCGCCAGCAGCCAAGATGGAAGACAGCCGCTCTCTGGAAACACCATATATTTT CASSQDGRQPLSGNTIYF
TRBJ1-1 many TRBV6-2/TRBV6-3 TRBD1 TGTGCCAGCAGAAAGACAGGGCTGAACACTGAAGCTTTCTTT CASRKTGLNTEAFF
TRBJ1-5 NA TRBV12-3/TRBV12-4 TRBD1 TGTGCCAGCAGTCCCGGACAGGGTTGGCAGCCCCAGCATTTT CASSPGQGWQPQHF
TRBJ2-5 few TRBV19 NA TGTGCCAGTCAGAGGAGCGTTATGGAGACCCAGTACTTC CASQRSVMETQYF
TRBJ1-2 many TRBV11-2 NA TGTGCCAGCAGCTTAGTCCGGAGATCGAACTATGGCTACACCTTC CASSLVRRSNYGYTF
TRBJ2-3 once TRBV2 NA TGTGCCAGAAGCACAGGTACGCAGTATTTT CARSTGTQYF
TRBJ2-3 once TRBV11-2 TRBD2 TGTGCCAGCAGCCGACTAGCGGGAGGGACATATACGCAGTATTTT CASSRLAGGTYTQYF
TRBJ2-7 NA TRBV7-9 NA TGTGCCAGCAGCTCGTTTGCCGAGCAGTACTTC CASSSFAEQYF
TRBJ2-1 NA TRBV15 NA TGTGCCACCAGCAGAGACAGTGACCCCTACAATGAGCAGTTCTTC CATSRDSDPYNEQFF